The 21 T cell receptor beta chains reported below all come from one sample, sequenced in a study of blood T cell repertoires in COVID-19. The table came from immunoSEQ multiplex PCR; TCRdb's copy has only in-frame clones and leaves some out. The repertoire holds around 170,000 clones, with around 80% as singletons. Input material: peripheral blood. These receptors all come from a man aged 65 to 79 with active or convalescent COVID-19.

J is TRBJ2-2 and V is TRBV2; weak D call: TRBD2 (6 bases). The germline V gene has CDR1 SNHLY and CDR2 FYNNEI. Trimming cost V 6 bases and J 6 bases, with 11 bases left between them. The CDR3 has 13 amino acids. DNA for the CDR3: TGTGCCAGCAGAGCGGAGGGCCCCGGGGAGCTGTTTTTT. It translates to CASRAEGPGELFF.

The chain carries TRBV5-5 and TRBJ2-1, with D perhaps matching TRBD2 (5 bases). Germline V gene lookup returns CDR1 SGHKS and CDR2 YYEKEE (reference sequence). The length of the CDR3 is 16 residues. V was cut by 4 bases and J by 4 bases, with 18 bases left in between. The CDR3 bases are TGTGCCAGCAGCCCACGTACGACTACGGGATACAATGAGCAGTTCTTC. Protein: CASSPRTTTGYNEQFF.

The chain recombines TRBV7-2 with TRBJ1-2; 8 nucleotides agree with TRBD1. With 5 bases clipped from V and 8 bases from J, the junction kept 7 bases outside the gene matches. CDR1 is SGHTA, CDR2 FQGNSA, per germline. CDR3 length: 13 residues. CDR3 nucleotide sequence: TGTGCCAGCAGCGCGACAGGGGCGGGAGGCTACACCTTC. It codes for CASSATGAGGYTF.

In this sample, this clone turned up once. V and J are TRBV7-2 and TRBJ2-1; 7 bases line up with TRBD2. V shed 3 bases and J 8 bases; nucleotides not matched to a gene: 7. Germline V CDR1 and CDR2: SGHTA, FQGNSA. The CDR3 consists of 14 residues. CDR3 in DNA: TGTGCCAGCAGCTTGGGAGGGGTAGGGTATGAGCAGTTCTTC. Translated: CASSLGGVGYEQFF.

The chain has TRBV12-3 or TRBV12-4 and TRBJ2-7, with D tentatively TRBD2 (5 bases). The CDR3 covers 11 residues. V was clipped by 8 bases and J by 3 bases, with 8 bases between them. The CDR3 DNA reads as TGTGCCAGCCTCGGAGGCTACGAGCAGTACTTC. It encodes CASLGGYEQYF.

The chain employs TRBV11-2 and TRBJ2-5, with a possible D match to TRBD1 (5 bases). V was clipped by 2 bases and J by 2 bases, with 12 bases between them. The CDR3 extends over 15 amino acids. CDR1 SGHAT and CDR2 FQNNGV come from the germline V gene. CDR3 region: CASSLLDTEQETQYF. CDR3 nucleotides: TGTGCCAGCAGCTTATTGGACACGGAGCAAGAGACCCAGTACTTC.

This chain uses TRBV30 with TRBJ1-1, with D possibly TRBD1 on 5 matching bases. CDR3 length: 14 residues. Germline V gene sequence: CDR1 GTSNPN, CDR2 SVGIG (reference sequence). Trimming left V 3 bases short and J 6 bases short, with 17 bases between. Written as DNA, the CDR3 is TGTGCCTGGAGGGGAAGAATCAGGGAGGCTGAAGCTTTCTTT. Amino acid sequence: CAWRGRIREAEAFF.

V usage is TRBV4-1 and J usage is TRBJ2-1; the match to TRBD1 covers 7 bases. Germline lookup yields CDR1 MGHRA and CDR2 YSYEKL. The CDR3 is 16 residues long. The trim removed 5 bases at V and 3 bases at J, leaving 10 bases unmatched. CDR3 coding DNA: TGCGCCAGCAGCTCCCCCGGGACAGAGATCTACAATGAGCAGTTCTTC. Amino acids: CASSSPGTEIYNEQFF.

The chain couples TRBV10-3 to TRBJ1-5, with 9 bases that match TRBD1. CDR1 is ENHRY, CDR2 SYGVKD, per germline. The CDR3 sequence is 18 residues long. Germline trimming cut 1 base from V and 4 bases from J; bases unmatched to any gene: 11. The CDR3 bases are TGTGCCATCAGTGAGTTTCAGCAGGGACAGGGTCTAAATCAGCCCCAGCATTTT. The encoded protein is CAISEFQQGQGLNQPQHF.

The chain has TRBV2 and TRBJ1-1; 7 bases are shared with TRBD1. CDR3 length equals 13 residues. Germline lookup yields CDR1 SNHLY and CDR2 FYNNEI. V trimming: 9 bases; J trimming: 5 bases; junction bases outside the gene matches: 9. The CDR3 sequence: CARDTGVGTEAFF. The CDR3 region has the DNA TGTGCCAGAGATACAGGGGTCGGGACTGAAGCTTTCTTT.

The rearrangement uses TRBV5-8 and TRBJ1-4, with 10 bases identical to TRBD1. Germline loops: CDR1 SGHTS, CDR2 YDEGEE. The CDR3 sequence is 14 residues long. The V segment lost 4 bases and the J segment 6 bases; nucleotides outside the gene matches: 3. CDR3 amino acids: CASSPGQGDEKLFF. The CDR3 bases are TGTGCCAGCAGCCCCGGACAGGGGGATGAAAAACTGTTTTTT.

The CDR3 DNA sequence: TGTGCCTGGAGCGTACATGGGGCAAGTCAGCCCCAGCATTTT. This sequence encodes CAWSVHGASQPQHF. The rearrangement links TRBV30 to TRBJ1-5, with TRBD1 as a possible D gene (5 bases). CDR1 is GTSNPN, CDR2 SVGIG, per germline (reference sequence). This CDR3 contains 14 residues. Trimming took 3 bases from V and 6 from J, leaving 15 bases between them.

The rearrangement joins TRBV5-5 to TRBJ1-4; 9 bases align to TRBD1. The CDR3 runs 15 residues. Germline V lookup: CDR1 SGHKS, CDR2 YYEKEE (reference sequence). With 6 bases clipped from V and 8 bases from J, the junction kept 11 bases outside the gene matches. This CDR3 reads CASILGTGLEEKLFF. In DNA, the CDR3 is TGTGCCAGCATCCTCGGGACAGGGCTGGAGGAAAAACTGTTTTTT.

This chain uses TRBV6-5 with TRBJ2-7; D is possibly TRBD2 (6 bases). The CDR3 has 16 amino acids. Trimming shortened V by 0 bases and J by 2 bases, and 14 bases separated the two germline ends. Germline values: CDR1 MNHEY, CDR2 SVGAGI. CDR3 DNA: TGTGCCAGCAGTTACTCGAAGGTGTCGGGGGCCTACGAGCAGTACTTC. Translating it yields CASSYSKVSGAYEQYF.

This chain's CDR3 is CASSAPEEVGRLFF. CDR3 nucleotides: TGTGCCAGCAGCGCCCCAGAAGAGGTGGGGCGACTGTTTTTT. The rearrangement uses TRBV7-2 and TRBJ1-4; TRBD1 might be the D (5 bases). Germline values: CDR1 SGHTA, CDR2 FQGNSA. V dropped 5 bases and J dropped 13 bases, with 20 bases sitting between them. There are 14 residues in the CDR3.

The chain is built from TRBV11-2 and TRBJ1-2, with a tentative D call TRBD1 (5 bases). The CDR3 totals 17 residues. Germline V lookup: CDR1 SGHAT, CDR2 FQNNGV. Trimming took 2 bases from V and 5 from J, leaving 21 bases between them. The chain's CDR3 is CASSLPSFRGDYYGYTF. CDR3 DNA sequence: TGTGCCAGCAGCTTACCCTCCTTCCGGGGGGACTATTATGGCTACACCTTC. Full variable domain (outside the CDR3, taken from reference TRBV11-2 and TRBJ1-2): EAGVAQSPRYKIIEKRQSVAFWCNPISGHATLYWYQQILGQGPKLLIQFQNNGVVDDSQLPKDRFSAERLKGVDSTLKIQPAKLEDSAVYLCASSLPSFRGDYYGYTFGSGTRLTVV.

This chain links TRBV7-9 with TRBJ2-5, with TRBD2 matching over 9 bases. The CDR3 has 14 amino acids. After removal of 3 bases from V and 5 bases from J, the junction contained 4 bases not matched to a gene. Germline V gene sequence: CDR1 SEHNR, CDR2 FQNEAQ (reference sequence). The CDR3, as DNA: TGTGCCAGCAGCTTGGGACTAGCTTGGGAGACCCAGTACTTC. Translated, it gives CASSLGLAWETQYF.

The chain couples TRBV29-1 to TRBJ1-1; the D is unclear. CDR3 length: 13 residues. V lost 1 base, J lost 4 bases, and 10 bases lay in between. Germline assignment: CDR1 SQVTM and CDR2 ANQGSEA. The chain's CDR3 is CSVEGGFGTEAFF. The CDR3 coding sequence is TGCAGCGTTGAAGGCGGATTCGGCACTGAAGCTTTCTTT.

This clone has only one observation. This chain joins TRBV15 and TRBJ1-1, with D tentatively TRBD1 (5 bases). CDR1 and CDR2 from the germline V gene are LNHNV and YYDKDF (reference sequence). CDR3 length equals 13 residues. V lost 3 bases and J lost 3, with 8 bases in between. The CDR3 DNA reads TGTGCCACCAGCAGCTGGGGGGACACTGAAGCTTTCTTT. The encoded protein is CATSSWGDTEAFF.

The rearrangement joins TRBV5-1 to TRBJ1-2; 10 bases align to TRBD1. The CDR3 has 18 residues. Trimming removed 1 base from V and 8 bases from J; junction bases left unmatched: 17. Germline V gene data show CDR1 as SGHRS and CDR2 as YFSETQ. CDR3 DNA sequence: TGCGCCAGCAGCTTGTCAAGACAGACAGGGGGCGTCTATAGAGGCTACACCTTC. Translated, it gives CASSLSRQTGGVYRGYTF.

This clone was detected a few times. V and J are TRBV11-3 and TRBJ2-1; TRBD2 matches 7 bases. The CDR3 extends over 15 amino acids. CDR1 SGHNT and CDR2 YENEEA come from the germline V gene. After removal of 0 bases from V and 5 bases from J, the junction contained 4 bases not matched to a gene. The CDR3 sequence: CASSLDGRVNNEQFF. The CDR3 coding sequence is TGTGCCAGCAGCTTAGATGGGAGGGTTAACAATGAGCAGTTCTTC.